This paragraph covers one T cell receptor beta chain sequence. Antigen: not known. Germline V lookup: CDR1 LNHDA, CDR2 SQIVND (reference sequence). The germline V and J ends were trimmed by 3 bases and 4 bases, with 10 bases remaining between them. CDR3 length: 14 amino acids. The sample is drawn from a study of Ad26.COV2.S vaccination and SARS-CoV-2 variants. Across the whole study: The authors gave Ad26.COV2.S intramuscularly, either once or twice 56 days apart.

The study, taken as a whole, reports: Those who received the vaccine showed greater spike-specific TCR breadth than those given placebo. Non-spike TCR breadth showed similarity between vaccine and placebo recipients.

Sequenced by immunoSEQ multiplex PCR; TCRdb stores in-frame clones only, minus some. This sample has about 350,000 clones, with around 90% found just once. Treatment given: some 19 received Ad26.COV2.S at low or high dose, single or two shots; 5 received placebo; per-sample allocation not given. Material that was analyzed had been drawn on day 63 after the first vaccine or placebo injection. Whoever gave the sample was an adult aged 18-55 years in Boston. Sequenced material: peripheral blood, taken in a trial of Ad26.COV2.S vaccine versus placebo. The receptor comes from a person between 18 and 65 years old who received the Ad26.COV2.S COVID-19 vaccine or a placebo. The chain links TRBV19 to TRBJ1-5, with D unresolved. DNA of the CDR3: TGTGCCAGTAGTATCTTAGACCTAAATCAGCCCCAGCATTTT. This encodes CASSILDLNQPQHF. Looking up the rest from reference TRBV19 and TRBJ1-5 gives the full variable domain: DGGITQSPKYLFRKEGQNVTLSCEQNLNHDAMYWYRQDPGQGLRLIYYSQIVNDFQKGDIAEGYSVSREKKESFPLTVTSAQKNPTAFYLCASSILDLNQPQHFGDGTRLSIL.